The 24 T cell receptor beta chains below all came from one sample that was sequenced in a study of blood T cell repertoires in COVID-19. Here immunoSEQ multiplex PCR was the method, and the copy in TCRdb shows in-frame clones only, minus some. The repertoire holds tens of thousands of clones, with approximately 80% as singletons. Sequencing was performed on peripheral blood. Source of these receptors: a man in his 70s with acute or convalescent COVID-19.

This chain uses TRBV11-3 with TRBJ2-5, with TRBD2 identical over 7 bases. Germline CDR1 and CDR2: SGHNT and YENEEA. The J segment lost 5 bases and the V segment lost 5 bases, leaving 11 bases of the junction unmatched. The CDR3 extends over 15 amino acids. DNA for the CDR3: TGTGCCAGCAGCCCTGGCGGGAGTTCCAGGGAGACCCAGTACTTC. Protein product: CASSPGGSSRETQYF.

This chain joins TRBV6-5 and TRBJ2-3, with a weak D call TRBD1 (6 bases). The CDR3 extends over 14 amino acids. Trimming took 5 bases from V and 3 from J, leaving 12 bases between them. Germline values: CDR1 MNHEY, CDR2 SVGAGI. CDR3 sequence (DNA): TGTGCCAGCAGTCTAACAGGGACGACAGATACGCAGTATTTT. Encoded protein: CASSLTGTTDTQYF.

This chain uses TRBV18 with TRBJ1-2; D unclear. The CDR3 totals 15 residues. Germline values: CDR1 KGHSH, CDR2 LQKENI. V was shortened by 0 bases and J by 4 bases, with 12 bases between the two germline ends. This chain's CDR3 is CASSPPGTASYGYTF. CDR3 DNA: TGTGCCAGCTCACCACCCGGAACAGCCTCCTATGGCTACACCTTC.

V gene TRBV18 combines with J gene TRBJ1-5; D is unclear. This CDR3 is built from 14 residues. From germline, CDR1 is KGHSH and CDR2 LQKENI. V dropped 3 bases and J dropped 5 bases, with 11 bases sitting between them. This CDR3 reads CASSPAGKDQPQHF. CDR3 coding DNA: TGTGCCAGCTCACCCGCGGGAAAAGATCAGCCCCAGCATTTT.

The rearrangement uses TRBV6-5 and TRBJ1-5; TRBD1 agrees at 8 bases. The CDR3 extends over 15 amino acids. The V segment lost 4 bases and the J segment 6 bases; nucleotides outside the gene matches: 8. Germline assignment: CDR1 MNHEY and CDR2 SVGAGI. CDR3: CASSSGQGEGQPQHF. The CDR3 DNA sequence: TGTGCCAGCAGTTCCGGACAGGGAGAAGGTCAGCCCCAGCATTTT.

This sequence joins TRBV7-2 and TRBJ1-2; TRBD1 matches 8 bases. The CDR3 is made up of 15 amino acids. With V trimmed by 1 base and J by 2 bases, 3 bases remained unmatched. Germline V CDR1 and CDR2: SGHTA, FQGNSA. CDR3 sequence (DNA): TGTGCCAGCAGCTTAGTAGACAGGGGAAACTATGGCTACACCTTC. This encodes CASSLVDRGNYGYTF.

V and J are TRBV24-1 and TRBJ1-2; a weak D match, TRBD1 (6 bases). Germline assignment: CDR1 KGHDR and CDR2 SFDVKD. V was cut by 4 bases and J by 7 bases, with 15 bases left in between. This CDR3 is built from 14 residues. The CDR3 loop reads CATSDPDSFFGYTF. DNA for the CDR3: TGTGCCACCAGTGACCCGGACAGCTTCTTTGGCTACACCTTC.

The chain employs TRBV5-6 and TRBJ2-5; 13 bases agree with TRBD2. The CDR3 is 15 amino acids. With V trimmed by 4 bases and J by 5 bases, 5 bases remained unmatched. Germline-derived CDR1 and CDR2 are SGHDT and YYEEEE. Here the CDR3 DNA reads TGTGCCAGCAGCGGACTAGCGGGAGCCGGGGAGACCCAGTACTTC. Translation: CASSGLAGAGETQYF.

There are a few counts of this clone. The chain couples TRBV27 to TRBJ2-5; TRBD2 matches 9 bases. Per germline, CDR1 MNHEY and CDR2 SMNVEV (reference sequence). J gave up 3 bases and V 6 bases, and 11 bases lay outside the gene matches. This CDR3 comprises 16 residues. CDR3 loop: CASSLSGSSSEETQYF. CDR3 bases: TGTGCCAGCAGCCTTAGCGGGAGTTCTAGTGAAGAGACCCAGTACTTC.

The chain couples TRBV23-1 to TRBJ2-7; 9 bases line up with TRBD1. TRBV23-1 is labeled an ORF, and its function is uncertain. There are 16 residues in the CDR3. Trimming at V came to 3 bases and at J to 0 bases, leaving 6 bases not matched to a gene. The CDR3 loop reads CASSHRTGEFSYEQYF. CDR3 in DNA: TGCGCCAGCAGTCATCGGACAGGGGAATTCTCCTACGAGCAGTACTTC.

This chain joins TRBV5-1 and TRBJ2-2; 11 nucleotides agree with TRBD2. The CDR3 extends over 17 amino acids. J gave up 1 base and V 4 bases, and 6 bases lay outside the gene matches. Germline loops: CDR1 SGHRS, CDR2 YFSETQ. The CDR3 DNA reads as TGCGCCAGCAGCCGGGGGACTAGCGGAGTGAACACCGGGGAGCTGTTTTTT. Translation gives CASSRGTSGVNTGELFF.

This clone came up a few times. The chain combines TRBV30 with TRBJ2-1; possible D gene TRBD2, 5 bases. The CDR3 length is 14 residues. Trimming pared 6 bases from V and 1 base from J, leaving 13 bases between. The germline V gene has CDR1 GTSNPN and CDR2 SVGIG (reference sequence). CDR3 nucleotide sequence: TGTGCCTGTTATGGACTTACGTCCTACAATGAGCAGTTCTTC. Its protein is CACYGLTSYNEQFF.

This sequence joins TRBV18 and TRBJ1-3; weak D call: TRBD1 (6 bases). The CDR3 is made up of 13 amino acids. V was pared by 8 bases and J by 2 bases, with 10 bases between. The V gene's germline CDR1 is KGHSH and CDR2 LQKENI. The CDR3 is CASTEGAGNTIYF. For the CDR3, the DNA is TGTGCCAGCACCGAGGGGGCTGGAAACACCATATATTTT.

This clone was seen a single time. The rearrangement uses TRBV29-1 and TRBJ1-1; D call uncertain. The CDR3 is 14 amino acids. CDR1 is SQVTM, CDR2 ANQGSEA, per germline. V dropped 2 bases and J dropped 0 bases, with 10 bases sitting between them. CDR3 DNA sequence: TGCAGCGTTGAAAAGAGCATCTTGAACACTGAAGCTTTCTTT. This translates into CSVEKSILNTEAFF.

V usage is TRBV6-1 and J usage is TRBJ2-3; D may be TRBD1 (6 bases). This CDR3 has 15 residues. Germline CDR1 is MNHNS and CDR2 is SASEGT. With 2 bases removed from V and 2 bases from J, the gap between germline ends came to 11 bases. CDR3: CASSETGTHTDTQYF. CDR3 in DNA: TGTGCCAGCAGTGAAACCGGGACACACACAGATACGCAGTATTTT.

The V gene is TRBV19, the J gene TRBJ1-1; 7 nucleotides agree with TRBD1. CDR1 and CDR2 from the germline V gene are LNHDA and SQIVND (reference sequence). The junction had 10 bases not matched to a gene; V was cut back by 3 bases and J by 9 bases. This CDR3 comprises 14 residues. The CDR3 reads CASSMDRIAPQAFF. CDR3 DNA sequence: TGTGCCAGTAGTATGGACAGGATAGCACCTCAAGCTTTCTTT.

This sequence joins TRBV6-5 and TRBJ1-4; D call uncertain. The CDR3 totals 13 residues. Trimming left V 2 bases short and J 8 bases short, with 9 bases between. The V gene's germline CDR1 is MNHEY and CDR2 SVGAGI. CDR3 in DNA: TGTGCCAGCAGTTACAAGAGAGGAGAAAAACTGTTTTTT. This codes for CASSYKRGEKLFF.

V and J are TRBV4-1 and TRBJ1-5; D is unclear. Per the germline V gene, CDR1 is MGHRA and CDR2 is YSYEKL. CDR3 length equals 14 residues. V lost 0 bases to trimming and J lost 5 bases, with 8 bases between them. CDR3 in amino acids: CASSQEQIDQPQHF. CDR3 DNA: TGCGCCAGCAGCCAAGAACAGATTGATCAGCCCCAGCATTTT.

This clone was counted between two and nine times. The chain employs TRBV7-9 and TRBJ2-7; D ambiguous. Germline CDR1 SEHNR, CDR2 FQNEAQ (reference sequence). This CDR3 is built from 16 residues. V was cut by 0 bases and J by 1 base, with 13 bases left in between. CDR3 in DNA: TGTGCCAGCAGCTTAGCGCAGACACCTGGTTCCTACGAGCAGTACTTC. It codes for CASSLAQTPGSYEQYF. The whole variable domain, filled in from reference TRBV7-9 and TRBJ2-7, reads DTGVSQNPRHKITKRGQNVTFRCDPISEHNRLYWYRQTLGQGPEFLTYFQNEAQLEKSRLLSDRFSAERPKGSFSTLEIQRTEQGDSAMYLCASSLAQTPGSYEQYFGPGTRLTVT.

The rearrangement links TRBV3-1 (or the pseudogene TRBV3-2) to TRBJ1-2; D is unclear. Germline CDR1 is LGHDT and CDR2 is YNNKEL (reference sequence). There are 13 residues in the CDR3. V was trimmed by 2 bases and J by 5 bases, leaving 9 bases between them. CDR3 nucleotides: TGTGCCAGCAGCCAAAATCAGATATATGGCTACACCTTC. This sequence encodes CASSQNQIYGYTF.

The chain links TRBV28 to TRBJ2-2, with D unresolved. There are 13 residues in the CDR3. The germline V and J ends were trimmed by 2 bases and 5 bases, with 6 bases remaining between them. Germline V gene sequence: CDR1 MDHEN, CDR2 SYDVKM. This chain's CDR3 is CASSLTETGELFF. As DNA, the CDR3 is TGTGCCAGCAGTTTAACCGAGACCGGGGAGCTGTTTTTT.

The CDR3 sequence is CASRAPGHGQFF. CDR3 bases: TGTGCCAGCAGAGCCCCTGGTCACGGGCAGTTCTTC. J is TRBJ2-1 and V is TRBV2, with no clear D. The germline V gene has CDR1 SNHLY and CDR2 FYNNEI. Trimming cost V 6 bases and J 12 bases, with 15 bases left between them. This CDR3 comprises 12 residues. The variable domain in full, completed from reference TRBV2 and TRBJ2-1, reads EPEVTQTPSHQVTQMGQEVILRCVPISNHLYFYWYRQILGQKVEFLVSFYNNEISEKSEIFDDQFSVERPDGSNFTLKIRSTKLEDSAMYFCASRAPGHGQFFGPGTRLTVL.

This clone was counted a single time. This chain uses TRBV7-3 with TRBJ1-1; D is possibly TRBD1 (6 bases). Trimming cost V 4 bases and J 4 bases, with 10 bases left between them. The V gene's germline CDR1 is SGHTA and CDR2 FQGTGA. CDR3 size: 13 residues. The CDR3 sequence is CASSSRGGTEAFF. As DNA, the CDR3 is TGTGCCAGCAGCTCTAGGGGGGGCACTGAAGCTTTCTTT. The full variable domain, rest sourced from reference TRBV7-3 and TRBJ1-1, is GAGVSQTPSNKVTEKGKYVELRCDPISGHTALYWYRQSLGQGPEFLIYFQGTGAADDSGLPNDRFFAVRPEGSVSTLKIQRTERGDSAVYLCASSSRGGTEAFFGQGTRLTVV.

The chain joins TRBV9 to TRBJ2-1; 7 bases align to TRBD1. V shed 5 bases and J 6 bases; nucleotides not matched to a gene: 11. The CDR3 sequence is 15 residues long. CDR1 SGDLS and CDR2 YYNGEE come from the germline V gene. The CDR3 DNA follows: TGTGCCAGCAGTCTAGGAGGCAGGGGGATCAATGAGCAGTTCTTC. Amino acids: CASSLGGRGINEQFF.